This T cell receptor (beta chain) was sequenced during a study of vaccination effects on CD4 cells after COVID-19 (dated by TCRdb to between 2021 and 2022). About the study as a whole: Across the study, the median time from the second dose to post-vaccine sampling was 72 days (range 14 to 241). A total of nine to ten COVID-19 convalescent patients and 4 SARS-CoV-2-naive healthy vaccine recipients were included in the full study. Cultures from other donors in the study were sequenced with the Oncomine TCR Beta short-read assay on an Illumina iSeq 100. The study compared SARS-CoV-2 spike-specific CD4+ TCR repertoires before and after mRNA vaccination in COVID-19 convalescent patients and infection-naive vaccine recipients. What the work shows at the level of the full study, not this receptor alone: Clones induced by infection and clones induced by vaccination both contracted markedly at late timepoints after vaccination, which fits with T cell responses waning over time. Among healthy vaccine recipients, nearly all vaccine-induced clones were SARS-CoV-2 mono-reactive, and just 1 of 255 was cross-reactive with common cold coronaviruses. The study was limited by a small number of convalescent patients and lacked early post-infection timepoints.

The sample holds a few counts of this clone. Its antigen is still unknown. There are no base qualities to consult, and no much larger clone falls within one base. Taken from cysteine to phenylalanine, the CDR3 has 15 residues. Just CDR3 DNA is preserved here, 45 bases in frame from base 1. Sequences MGHRA (CDR1) and YSYEKL (CDR2) are obtained from the germline V gene. Germline trimming: 1 base from V, 2 bases from J; junction bases outside gene matches: 5. Library preparation employed the immunoSEQ multiplex PCR assay. TCR beta CDR3 sequencing was performed on DNA from the cultured, isolated CD4+ T cells. The paper's processing steps were these. Non-productive TCR sequences were discarded, and reads were trimmed to the CDR3 region, with only CDR3s of 7 or more amino acids retained. Antigen-specific clonotypes were identified using the MANAFEST web app by comparison of expansion in peptide wells against reference cultures. To be called positive, a clone needed expansion at FDR<0.05 compared with the reference and with all other wells, an odds ratio greater than 5, and a frequency greater than 0.1% in two replicate wells. A clonotype was defined as cross-reactive if the clonotype was significantly expanded both in SARS-CoV-2 spike wells and in at least one common cold coronavirus spike condition. CDR3 similarity was assessed by Levenshtein distance using the stringdist R package, and unrooted trees were constructed with ape in R 3.6.1. The table comes from immuneACCESS by way of TCRdb, which keeps in-frame sequences with V and J called. Part of the clones is missing from these tables; in studies checked, under half for an unresolved V gene and the rest for unknown reasons. From that table come the V and J calls and clone size; the DNA was used to work out D and trimming. Recorded for this sample are about 16,000 clones; just under 70% of them occurred a single time. The top ten constitute roughly 9.2% of the sample.

In the ViraFEST assay, PBMC were stimulated with viral peptide pools, and TCR sequencing was then used to find antigen-specific CD4+ T cell clonotypes based on their expansion. After about 9 days of culture, CD4+ T cells were isolated with the EasySep CD4+ T cell isolation kit. Two doses of either the BNT162b2 or the mRNA-1273 mRNA SARS-CoV-2 vaccine were administered to participants. Negative nucleocapsid antibody results before and after vaccination confirmed that the healthy vaccine recipients had no prior SARS-CoV-2 infection. Some 2 million PBMC per well were cultured with around 10 ug/ml peptides in IMDM containing around 4.6% human AB serum, around 10 IU/ml IL-2 and gentamicin. On days 3 and 7, half of the culture medium was replaced with fresh IL-2-containing medium. Unless noted otherwise, every peptide stimulation condition was grown in triplicate wells. Using Ficoll-Paque Plus gradient centrifugation, PBMC were separated from whole blood and then either used fresh or cryopreserved at -140C. The overlapping peptide pools covered the spike proteins of SARS-CoV-2 as well as those of the common cold coronaviruses HCoV-NL63, HCoV-OC43 and HCoV-229E. The QIAamp micro DNA kit was used to extract genomic DNA from the cultured CD4+ T cells.

This clonotype was obtained from a human donor who received a COVID-19 vaccine. The sequence joins TRBV4-1 to TRBJ2-7, with 7 middle bases fitting TRBD2. The starting material was CD4+ T cells from PBMCs cultured with SARS-CoV-2 spike peptides, obtained after COVID-19 vaccination. The cell subset or site label corresponds to: SARS-CoV-2 spike overlapping peptide pool stimulation. In nucleotide form, the sequence is TGCGCCAGCAGCCAAGGGCTAGCGGCAACCTACGAGCAGTACTTC. It translates as CASSQGLAATYEQYF.